This T cell receptor beta chain was recovered during a study of PD-1 blockade in mismatch repair-deficient tumors. Study-level information: Patients had fewer than 15 mismatch repair-deficient cancer types and were previously treated and progressing. The study's findings and limits: After pembrolizumab, tumor-resident clones rose rapidly, then generally contracted before radiologic responses.

As for this clone: Its antigen is not known.

TCRdb's copy holds only in-frame clones and misses some; the assay was immunoSEQ multiplex PCR. The repertoire holds approximately 37,000 clones, approximately 81% seen once, with about 4% in the top ten. Germline V gene lookup returns CDR1 MNHNS and CDR2 SASEGT. The CDR3 has 15 residues. V lost 6 bases to trimming and J lost 2 bases; unmatched junction nucleotides: 7. All patients were mismatch repair deficient, assessed by either PCR or immunohistochemistry. The clonotype originates from an adult with mismatch repair-deficient cancer. Here the sequenced sample was peripheral blood, taken 76 weeks after starting pembrolizumab. V usage is TRBV6-1 and J usage is TRBJ1-5; 7 bases line up with TRBD1. The CDR3 region is CASRGDRIGNQPQHF. As DNA, the CDR3 is TGTGCCAGCAGGGGGGACAGAATTGGCAATCAGCCCCAGCATTTT.